This section outlines one T cell receptor (beta chain) sequence together with its context. As yet, its antigen is unknown. These data originate in a study of post-analysis software for immune sequencing data. Background on the study: As for disease course, relapsing-remitting, secondary progressive and progressive-relapsing multiple sclerosis were all included.

Unique-molecular-identifier-tagged TCR beta cDNA libraries were used. Roughly 500,000 cDNA molecules came from approximately 1 to 10 million T cells. TCRdb reprocessed the PCR reads with MiXCR, giving one entry per CDR3 protein. The sample gives fewer than 900,000 distinct CDR3 sequences, around 45% of which show up once; 4.9% is in the top ten. Germline V gene sequence: CDR1 MNHNS, CDR2 SASEGT. The CDR3 runs to 11 residues. V gave up 8 bases and J gave up 9 bases, with 11 bases separating them. Notes on the study in general: Samples sharing a preparation batch grouped tightly together when assessed by F measure. The normalized Chao1 diversity of multiple sclerosis patients was significantly lower than that of controls. Included in a set of roughly 5 TRBV segments more frequent in patients than controls were TRBV5-6, TRBV5-1 and TRBV20-1.

Sequencing was performed on blood. The chain combines TRBV6-1 with TRBJ2-4; maybe TRBD1 (5 bases). The sequence was collected from a girl between 5 and 17 years old with multiple sclerosis. The DNA for the CDR3 is TGTGCCAGCCAGGGATCGGGCATTCAGTACTTC. Translating gives CASQGSGIQYF.